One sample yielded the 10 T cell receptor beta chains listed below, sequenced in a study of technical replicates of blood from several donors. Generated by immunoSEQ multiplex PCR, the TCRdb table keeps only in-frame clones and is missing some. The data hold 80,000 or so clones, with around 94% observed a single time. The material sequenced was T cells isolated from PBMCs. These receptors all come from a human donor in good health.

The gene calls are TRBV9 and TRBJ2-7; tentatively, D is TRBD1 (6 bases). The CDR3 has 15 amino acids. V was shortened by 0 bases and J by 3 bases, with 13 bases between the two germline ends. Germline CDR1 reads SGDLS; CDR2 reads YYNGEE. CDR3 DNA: TGTGCCAGCAGCGTAGACAGGGCAGGACTCTACGAGCAGTACTTC. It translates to CASSVDRAGLYEQYF. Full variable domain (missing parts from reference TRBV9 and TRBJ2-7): DSGVTQTPKHLITATGQRVTLRCSPRSGDLSVYWYQQSLDQGLQFLIQYYNGEERAKGNILERFSAQQFPDLHSELNLSSLELGDSALYFCASSVDRAGLYEQYFGPGTRLTVT.

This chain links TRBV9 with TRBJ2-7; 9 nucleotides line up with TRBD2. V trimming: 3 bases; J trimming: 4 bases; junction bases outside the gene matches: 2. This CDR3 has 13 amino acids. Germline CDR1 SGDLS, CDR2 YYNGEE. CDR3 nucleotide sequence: TGTGCCAGCAGCGCGACTAGCGGTTACGAGCAGTACTTC. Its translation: CASSATSGYEQYF.

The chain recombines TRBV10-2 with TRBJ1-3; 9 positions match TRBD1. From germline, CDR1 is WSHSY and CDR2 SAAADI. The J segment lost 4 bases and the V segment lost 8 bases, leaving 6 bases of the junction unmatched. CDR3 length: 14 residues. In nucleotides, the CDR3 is TGCGCCAGCCTACGGACAGGGGACGGAAACACCATATATTTT. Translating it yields CASLRTGDGNTIYF.

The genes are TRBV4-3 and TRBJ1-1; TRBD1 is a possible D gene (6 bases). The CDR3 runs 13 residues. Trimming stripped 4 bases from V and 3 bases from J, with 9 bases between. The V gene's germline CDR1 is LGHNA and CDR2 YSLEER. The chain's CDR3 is CASSRQGHTEAFF. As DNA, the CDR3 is TGCGCCAGCAGCCGTCAGGGGCACACTGAAGCTTTCTTT.

The CDR3 is CASSLYHSEGGNYGYTF. The CDR3 bases are TGCGCCAGCAGCTTGTACCATTCCGAAGGAGGTAACTATGGCTACACCTTC. The chain combines TRBV5-1 with TRBJ1-2, with D unclear. This CDR3 has 17 amino acids. The germline gives CDR1 SGHRS, CDR2 YFSETQ. Trimming took off 1 base at V and 1 base at J, with 17 bases between the two ends.

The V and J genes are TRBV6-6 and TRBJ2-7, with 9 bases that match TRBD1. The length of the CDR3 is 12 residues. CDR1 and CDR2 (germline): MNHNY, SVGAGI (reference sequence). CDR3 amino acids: CAIQGARYEQYF. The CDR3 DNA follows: TGTGCAATACAGGGGGCGCGGTACGAGCAGTACTTC.

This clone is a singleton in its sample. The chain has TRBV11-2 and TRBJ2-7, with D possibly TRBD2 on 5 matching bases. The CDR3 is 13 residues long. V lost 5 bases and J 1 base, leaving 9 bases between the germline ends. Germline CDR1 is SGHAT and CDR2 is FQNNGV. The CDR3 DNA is TGTGCCAGCAGCGCCGGGATTTCCTACGAGCAGTACTTC. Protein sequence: CASSAGISYEQYF. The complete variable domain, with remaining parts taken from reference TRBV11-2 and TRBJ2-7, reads EAGVAQSPRYKIIEKRQSVAFWCNPISGHATLYWYQQILGQGPKLLIQFQNNGVVDDSQLPKDRFSAERLKGVDSTLKIQPAKLEDSAVYLCASSAGISYEQYFGPGTRLTVT.

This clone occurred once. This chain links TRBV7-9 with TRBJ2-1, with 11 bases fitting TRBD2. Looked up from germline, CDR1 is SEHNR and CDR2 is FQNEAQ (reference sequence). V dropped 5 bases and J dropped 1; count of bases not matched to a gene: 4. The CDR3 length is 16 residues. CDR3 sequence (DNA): TGTGCCAGCAGCATGGGGACTAGCGGTTCCTACAATGAGCAGTTCTTC. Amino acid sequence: CASSMGTSGSYNEQFF.

The CDR3 coding sequence is TGCGCCAGCAGTGATTCCCCTAGCGGCTCCTACGAGCAGTACTTC. Protein sequence: CASSDSPSGSYEQYF. The chain employs TRBV10-2 and TRBJ2-7, with 7 positions matching TRBD2. Germline loops: CDR1 WSHSY, CDR2 SAAADI. The trim removed 3 bases at V and 0 bases at J, leaving 5 bases unmatched. The CDR3 has 15 amino acids.

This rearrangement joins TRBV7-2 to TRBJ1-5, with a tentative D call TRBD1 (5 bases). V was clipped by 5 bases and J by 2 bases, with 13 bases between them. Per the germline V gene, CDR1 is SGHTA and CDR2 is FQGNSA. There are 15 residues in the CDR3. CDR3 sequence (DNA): TGTGCCAGCAGCGCAACCAGGGTGGGCAATCAGCCCCAGCATTTT. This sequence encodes CASSATRVGNQPQHF.